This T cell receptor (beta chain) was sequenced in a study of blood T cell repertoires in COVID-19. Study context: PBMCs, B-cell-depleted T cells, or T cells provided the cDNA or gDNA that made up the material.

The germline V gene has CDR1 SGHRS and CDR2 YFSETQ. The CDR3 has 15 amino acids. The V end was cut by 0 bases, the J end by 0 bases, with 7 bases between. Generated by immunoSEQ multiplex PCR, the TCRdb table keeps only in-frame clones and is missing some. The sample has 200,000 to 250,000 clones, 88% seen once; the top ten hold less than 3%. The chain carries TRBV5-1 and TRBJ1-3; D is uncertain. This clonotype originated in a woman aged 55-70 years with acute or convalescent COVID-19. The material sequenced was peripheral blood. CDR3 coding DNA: TGCGCCAGCAGCTTGGGCCCCAGCTCTGGAAACACCATATATTTT. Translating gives CASSLGPSSGNTIYF.